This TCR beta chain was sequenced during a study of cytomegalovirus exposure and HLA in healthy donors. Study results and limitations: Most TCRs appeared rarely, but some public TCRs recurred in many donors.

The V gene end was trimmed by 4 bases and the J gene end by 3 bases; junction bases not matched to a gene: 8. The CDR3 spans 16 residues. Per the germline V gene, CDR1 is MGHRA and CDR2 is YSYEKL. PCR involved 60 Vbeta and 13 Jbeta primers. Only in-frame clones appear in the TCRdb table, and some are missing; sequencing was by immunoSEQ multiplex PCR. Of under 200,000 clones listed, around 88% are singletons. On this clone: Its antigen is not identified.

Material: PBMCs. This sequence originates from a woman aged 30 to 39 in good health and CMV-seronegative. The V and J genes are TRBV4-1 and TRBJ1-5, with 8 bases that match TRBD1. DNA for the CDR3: TGCGCCAGCAGCCCCAGGGGGCGAGAGAACAATCAGCCCCAGCATTTT. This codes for CASSPRGRENNQPQHF.